A selection of T cell receptor beta chains follows, all from one sample in a study of CD8+CD57+ T cells in acquired aplastic anemia. MiXCR, run by TCRdb on the reads, gives a single entry per CDR3 protein. The sample holds some 150,000 distinct CDR3 sequences; about 54% are singletons and the top ten take roughly 12%. The sample taken for sequencing was sorted CD4+, CD8+, or CD8+CD57+ T cells (not recorded which) from PBMCs. These receptors originate from a human donor with aplastic anemia. CDR3s include the opening cysteine and the closing phenylalanine or tryptophan. Each record gives: CDR3 length, J gene, D gene, V gene, clone size, CDR3 protein, CDR3 DNA. D genes are given only for firm matches. A row's size may be missing; if present it is once, few, many or a size class.

>13|TRBJ1-2|TRBD1|TRBV7-9|NA
CASSTGTVYGYTF
TGTGCCAGCAGCACCGGGACAGTCTATGGCTACACCTTC
>15|TRBJ1-2|NA|TRBV29-1|few
CSVVGRGSPNYGYTF
TGCAGCGTTGTCGGCAGGGGATCCCCTAACTATGGCTACACCTTC
>12|TRBJ2-7|NA|TRBV7-2|few
CASSLGLDEQYF
TGTGCCAGCAGCCTGGGACTGGACGAGCAGTACTTC
>17|TRBJ2-3|NA|TRBV20-1|NA
CSARDGGRTGETDTQYF
TGCAGTGCTAGAGATGGAGGAAGAACGGGTGAGACAGATACGCAGTATTTT
>15|TRBJ2-1|NA|TRBV7-9|many
CASSPRQHSVVEQFF
TGTGCCAGCAGCCCTCGACAGCATAGTGTTGTTGAGCAGTTCTTC
>15|TRBJ1-4|NA|TRBV11-2|NA
CASSVTGPTNEKLFF
TGTGCCAGCAGCGTAACAGGACCAACTAATGAAAAACTGTTTTTT
>13|TRBJ2-7|NA|TRBV20-1|NA
CSYQDTVTYEQYF
TGCAGTTACCAAGACACGGTCACCTACGAGCAGTACTTC
>17|TRBJ2-5|NA|TRBV24-1|NA
CATSDTPPGHVRETQYF
TGTGCCACCAGTGACACCCCCCCAGGGCATGTGAGAGAGACCCAGTACTTC
>15|TRBJ1-5|NA|TRBV6-1|many
CASSEEEGAGQPQHF
TGTGCCAGCAGTGAAGAGGAAGGGGCAGGGCAGCCCCAGCATTTT
>12|TRBJ1-2|NA|TRBV29-1|NA
CSVEDRFYGYTF
TGCAGCGTTGAAGACAGGTTCTATGGCTACACCTTC
>13|TRBJ2-1|TRBD1|TRBV19|NA
CASKETGYNKQFF
TGTGCCAGTAAGGAGACAGGGTACAACAAGCAGTTCTTC
>17|TRBJ2-1|TRBD2|TRBV19|NA
CASSSPATSGTYNEQFF
TGTGCCAGTAGCAGCCCTGCGACTAGCGGCACCTACAATGAGCAGTTCTTC
>15|TRBJ2-7|NA|TRBV12-3/TRBV12-4|NA
CASSFPGEGSYEQYF
TGTGCCAGCAGTTTCCCAGGGGAGGGGTCCTACGAGCAGTACTTC
>17|TRBJ2-3|TRBD2|TRBV11-2|NA
CASSLVGTSGATDTQYF
TGTGCCAGCAGCTTAGTTGGGACTAGCGGGGCCACAGATACGCAGTATTTT
>15|TRBJ2-5|TRBD1|TRBV29-1|NA
CSGGQGARRGETQYF
TGCAGCGGTGGACAGGGGGCGCGAAGAGGAGAGACCCAGTACTTC
>13|TRBJ2-2|NA|TRBV27|NA
CATSDGNTGELFF
TGTGCCACCTCGGACGGCAACACCGGGGAGCTGTTTTTT
>13|TRBJ2-1|NA|TRBV24-1|many
CATAPAADNEQFF
TGTGCCACCGCCCCCGCCGCAGACAATGAGCAGTTCTTC
>17|TRBJ2-7|TRBD2|TRBV20-1|NA
CSARAGTSGGNSYEQYF
TGCAGTGCTAGAGCCGGGACTAGCGGGGGCAACTCCTACGAGCAGTACTTC
>15|TRBJ2-7|NA|TRBV7-2|NA
CASSPTTGSGYEQYF
TGTGCCAGCAGCCCGACTACTGGCAGCGGATACGAGCAGTACTTC
>18|TRBJ2-1|TRBD2|TRBV12-3/TRBV12-4|NA
CASTPQTSGGPPYNEQFF
TGTGCCAGCACCCCCCAGACTAGCGGGGGGCCCCCCTACAATGAGCAGTTCTTC
>14|TRBJ1-2|NA|TRBV20-1|NA
CSATGHQESYGYTF
TGCAGTGCAACGGGACACCAAGAGTCCTATGGCTACACCTTC
>15|TRBJ2-1|TRBD2|TRBV20-1|NA
CSASGTSGSYNEQFF
TGCAGTGCTAGTGGGACTAGCGGGTCCTACAATGAGCAGTTCTTC